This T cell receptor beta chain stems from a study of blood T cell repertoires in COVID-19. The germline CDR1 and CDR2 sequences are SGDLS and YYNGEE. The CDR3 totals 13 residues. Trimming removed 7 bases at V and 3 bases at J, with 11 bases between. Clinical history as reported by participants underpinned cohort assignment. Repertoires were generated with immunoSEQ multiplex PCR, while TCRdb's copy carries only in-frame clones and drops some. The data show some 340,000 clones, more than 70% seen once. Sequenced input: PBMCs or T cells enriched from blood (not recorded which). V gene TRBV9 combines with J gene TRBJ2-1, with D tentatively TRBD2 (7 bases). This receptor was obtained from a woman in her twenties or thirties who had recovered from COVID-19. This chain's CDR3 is CASAGAHYNEQFF. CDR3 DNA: TGTGCCAGCGCGGGGGCCCACTACAATGAGCAGTTCTTC.